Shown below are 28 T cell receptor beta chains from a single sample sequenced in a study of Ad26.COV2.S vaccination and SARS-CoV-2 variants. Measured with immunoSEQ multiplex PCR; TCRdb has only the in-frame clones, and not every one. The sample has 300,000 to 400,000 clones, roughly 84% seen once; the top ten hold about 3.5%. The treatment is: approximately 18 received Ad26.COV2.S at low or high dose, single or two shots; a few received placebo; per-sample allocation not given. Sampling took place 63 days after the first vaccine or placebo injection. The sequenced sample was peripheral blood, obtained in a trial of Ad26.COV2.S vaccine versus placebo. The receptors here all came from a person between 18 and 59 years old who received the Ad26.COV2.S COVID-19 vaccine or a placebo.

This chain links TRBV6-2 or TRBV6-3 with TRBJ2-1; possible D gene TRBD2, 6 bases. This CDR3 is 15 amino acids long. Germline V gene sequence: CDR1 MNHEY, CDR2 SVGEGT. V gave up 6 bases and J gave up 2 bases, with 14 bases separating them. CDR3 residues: CASSPWRGTYNEQFF. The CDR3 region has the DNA TGTGCCAGCAGCCCATGGCGGGGAACCTACAATGAGCAGTTCTTC.

CDR3 protein: CASSLGTSGYNEQFF. CDR3 sequence (DNA): TGTGCCAGCAGCTTAGGGACTAGCGGTTACAATGAGCAGTTCTTC. The V gene is TRBV7-3, the J gene TRBJ2-1, with 11 positions matching TRBD2. Unmatched junction bases numbered 1, after V lost 2 bases and J lost 4 bases. Germline V gene sequence: CDR1 SGHTA, CDR2 FQGTGA. This CDR3 has 15 residues.

In DNA form, the CDR3 reads TGTGCCAGCAGTTTAACGCAGGGACGCTACTCCTACGAGCAGTACTTC. Protein: CASSLTQGRYSYEQYF. V gene TRBV27 combines with J gene TRBJ2-7; D possibly uses TRBD1 or TRBD2 (5 bases each). This CDR3 spans 16 amino acids. CDR1 and CDR2 from the germline V gene are MNHEY and SMNVEV (reference sequence). Between the trimmed V and J ends, which lost 2 bases and 0 bases, there was a span of 14 bases.

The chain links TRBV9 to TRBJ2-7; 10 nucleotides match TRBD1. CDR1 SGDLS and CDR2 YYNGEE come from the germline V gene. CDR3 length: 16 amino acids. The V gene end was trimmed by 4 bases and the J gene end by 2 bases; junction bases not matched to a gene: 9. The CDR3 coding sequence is TGTGCCAGCAGCCCACGGCGGACAGGGGGTGCCTACGAGCAGTACTTC. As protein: CASSPRRTGGAYEQYF.

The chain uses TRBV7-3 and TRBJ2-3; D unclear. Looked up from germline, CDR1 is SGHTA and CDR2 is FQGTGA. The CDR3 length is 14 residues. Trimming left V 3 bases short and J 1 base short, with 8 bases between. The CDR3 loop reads CASSFARGTDTQYF. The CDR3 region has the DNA TGTGCCAGCAGCTTCGCGAGAGGCACAGATACGCAGTATTTT. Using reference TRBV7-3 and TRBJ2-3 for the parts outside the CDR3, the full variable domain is GAGVSQTPSNKVTEKGKYVELRCDPISGHTALYWYRQSLGQGPEFLIYFQGTGAADDSGLPNDRFFAVRPEGSVSTLKIQRTERGDSAVYLCASSFARGTDTQYFGPGTRLTVL.

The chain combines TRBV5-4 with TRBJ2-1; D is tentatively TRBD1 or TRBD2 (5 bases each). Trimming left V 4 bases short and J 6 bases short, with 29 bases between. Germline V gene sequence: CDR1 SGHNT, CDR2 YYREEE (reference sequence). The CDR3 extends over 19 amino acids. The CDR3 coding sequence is TGTGCCAGCAGCGGGGAGAGCTGGGCAGGGCTCCGGTTTAGCAATGAGCAGTTCTTC. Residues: CASSGESWAGLRFSNEQFF.

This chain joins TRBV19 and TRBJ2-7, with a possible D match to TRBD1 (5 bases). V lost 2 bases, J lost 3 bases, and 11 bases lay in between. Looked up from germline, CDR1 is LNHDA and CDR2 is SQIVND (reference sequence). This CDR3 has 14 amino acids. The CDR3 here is CASSISGADYEQYF. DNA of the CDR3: TGTGCCAGTAGTATATCTGGGGCCGACTACGAGCAGTACTTC.

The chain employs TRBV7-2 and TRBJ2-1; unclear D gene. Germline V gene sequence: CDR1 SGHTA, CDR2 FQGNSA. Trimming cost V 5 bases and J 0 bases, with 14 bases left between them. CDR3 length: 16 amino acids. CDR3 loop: CASSPMSRSSYNEQFF. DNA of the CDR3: TGTGCCAGCAGCCCAATGAGCAGAAGCTCCTACAATGAGCAGTTCTTC.

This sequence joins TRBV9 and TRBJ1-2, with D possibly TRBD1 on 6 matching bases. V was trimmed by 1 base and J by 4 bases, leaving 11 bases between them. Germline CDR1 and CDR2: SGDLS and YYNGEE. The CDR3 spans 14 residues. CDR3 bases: TGTGCCAGCAGCGTAAGGGGGTGGGGCTATGGCTACACCTTC. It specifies CASSVRGWGYGYTF.

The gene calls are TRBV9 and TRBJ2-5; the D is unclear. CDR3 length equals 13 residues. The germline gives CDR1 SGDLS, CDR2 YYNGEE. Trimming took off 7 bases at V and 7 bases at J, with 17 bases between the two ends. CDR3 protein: CASRPGPEGTQYF. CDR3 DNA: TGTGCCAGCCGGCCGGGCCCAGAAGGGACCCAGTACTTC.

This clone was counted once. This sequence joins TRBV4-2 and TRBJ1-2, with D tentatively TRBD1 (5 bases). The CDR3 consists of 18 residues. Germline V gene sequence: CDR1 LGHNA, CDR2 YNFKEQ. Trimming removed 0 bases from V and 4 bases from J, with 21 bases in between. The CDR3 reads CASSQDLQGRSLTYGYTF. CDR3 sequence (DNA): TGTGCCAGCAGCCAAGATCTTCAGGGCCGGTCTCTTACCTATGGCTACACCTTC.

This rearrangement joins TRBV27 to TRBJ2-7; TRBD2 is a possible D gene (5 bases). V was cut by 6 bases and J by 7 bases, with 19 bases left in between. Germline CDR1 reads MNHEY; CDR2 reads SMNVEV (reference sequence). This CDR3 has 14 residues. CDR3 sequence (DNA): TGTGCCAGCAGCGTTTGGAAGGAAGGACTGGAGCAGTACTTC. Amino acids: CASSVWKEGLEQYF.

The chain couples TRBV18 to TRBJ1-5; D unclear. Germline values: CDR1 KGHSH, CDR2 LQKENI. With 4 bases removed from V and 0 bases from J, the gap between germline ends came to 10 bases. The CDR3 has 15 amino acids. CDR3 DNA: TGTGCCAGCTCACTAGACACCTATAGCAATCAGCCCCAGCATTTT. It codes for CASSLDTYSNQPQHF.

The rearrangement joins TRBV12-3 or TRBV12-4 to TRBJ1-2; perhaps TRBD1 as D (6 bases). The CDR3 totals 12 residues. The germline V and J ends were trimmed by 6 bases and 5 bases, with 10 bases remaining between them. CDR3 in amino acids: CASRDRQYGYTF. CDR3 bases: TGTGCCAGCAGGGACAGACAGTATGGCTACACCTTC.

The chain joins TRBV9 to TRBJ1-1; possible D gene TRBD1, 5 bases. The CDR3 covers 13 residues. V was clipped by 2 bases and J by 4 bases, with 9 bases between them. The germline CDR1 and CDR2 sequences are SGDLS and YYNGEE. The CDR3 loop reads CASSVRGGTEAFF. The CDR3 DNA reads TGTGCCAGCAGCGTGAGGGGAGGCACTGAAGCTTTCTTT.

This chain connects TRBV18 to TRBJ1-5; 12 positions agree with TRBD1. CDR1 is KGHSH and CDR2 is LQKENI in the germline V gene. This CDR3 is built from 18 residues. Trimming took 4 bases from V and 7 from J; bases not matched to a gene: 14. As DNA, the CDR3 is TGTGCCAGCTCACTACGGGGGGACAGGGGGCTCGTTAGGCAGCCCCAGCATTTT. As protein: CASSLRGDRGLVRQPQHF.

The CDR3 DNA follows: TGTGCCAGCAGCCAAAGGGGTCCAAGTGTTTATTCGACAGATACGCAGTATTTT. It codes for CASSQRGPSVYSTDTQYF. This chain connects TRBV3-1 (or the pseudogene TRBV3-2) to TRBJ2-3, with D possibly TRBD1 on 5 matching bases. Trimming stripped 2 bases from V and 3 bases from J, with 21 bases between. CDR1 is LGHDT, CDR2 YNNKEL, per germline (reference sequence). The CDR3 spans 18 residues.

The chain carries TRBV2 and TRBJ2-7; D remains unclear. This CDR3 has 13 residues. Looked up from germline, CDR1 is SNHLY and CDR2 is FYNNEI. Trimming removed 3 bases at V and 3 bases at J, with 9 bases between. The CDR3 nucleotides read TGTGCCAGCAGTGAGGGTCAGATCTACGAGCAGTACTTC. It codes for CASSEGQIYEQYF.

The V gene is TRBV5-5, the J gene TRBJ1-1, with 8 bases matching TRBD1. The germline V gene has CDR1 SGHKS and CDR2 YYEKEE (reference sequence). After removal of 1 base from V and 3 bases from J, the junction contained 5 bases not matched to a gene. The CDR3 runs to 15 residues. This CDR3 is CASSLYRGADTEAFF. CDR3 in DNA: TGTGCCAGCAGCTTGTACAGGGGGGCGGACACTGAAGCTTTCTTT. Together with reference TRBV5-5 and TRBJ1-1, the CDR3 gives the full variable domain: DAGVTQSPTHLIKTRGQQVTLRCSPISGHKSVSWYQQVLGQGPQFIFQYYEKEERGRGNFPDRFSARQFPNYSSELNVNALLLGDSALYLCASSLYRGADTEAFFGQGTRLTVV.

The CDR3 spells CASNGARGTEAFF. DNA of the CDR3: TGTGCCAGCAACGGAGCGAGGGGCACTGAAGCTTTCTTT. The chain recombines TRBV27 with TRBJ1-1; the D gene is possibly TRBD1 (5 bases). Germline V gene data show CDR1 as MNHEY and CDR2 as SMNVEV (reference sequence). V was clipped by 7 bases and J by 4 bases, with 13 bases between them. The CDR3 has 13 amino acids.

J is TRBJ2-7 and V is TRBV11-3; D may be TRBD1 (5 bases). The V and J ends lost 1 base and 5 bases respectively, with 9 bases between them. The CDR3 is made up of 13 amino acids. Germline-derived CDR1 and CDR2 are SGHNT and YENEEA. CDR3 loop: CASSLGGFDEQYF. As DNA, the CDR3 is TGTGCCAGCAGCTTAGGGGGCTTCGACGAGCAGTACTTC.

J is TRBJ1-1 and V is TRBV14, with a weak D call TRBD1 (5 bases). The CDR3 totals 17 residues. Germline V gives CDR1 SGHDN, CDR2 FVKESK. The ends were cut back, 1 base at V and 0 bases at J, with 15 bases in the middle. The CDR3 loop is CASSQGETAILNTEAFF. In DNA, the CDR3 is TGTGCCAGCAGCCAAGGTGAGACAGCCATCTTGAACACTGAAGCTTTCTTT.

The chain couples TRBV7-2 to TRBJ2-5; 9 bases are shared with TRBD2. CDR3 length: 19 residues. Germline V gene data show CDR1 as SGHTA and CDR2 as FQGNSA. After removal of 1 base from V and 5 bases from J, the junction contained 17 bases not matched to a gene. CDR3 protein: CASSLVYSSGVGGSETQYF. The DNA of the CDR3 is TGTGCCAGCAGCTTAGTATATTCTAGCGGGGTAGGTGGTTCGGAGACCCAGTACTTC.

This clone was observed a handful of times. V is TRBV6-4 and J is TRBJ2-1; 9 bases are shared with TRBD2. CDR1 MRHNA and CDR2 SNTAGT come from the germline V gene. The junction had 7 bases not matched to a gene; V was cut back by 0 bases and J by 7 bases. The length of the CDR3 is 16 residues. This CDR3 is CASSDSTSGQINEQFF. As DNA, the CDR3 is TGTGCCAGCAGTGACTCGACTAGCGGCCAAATAAATGAGCAGTTCTTC.

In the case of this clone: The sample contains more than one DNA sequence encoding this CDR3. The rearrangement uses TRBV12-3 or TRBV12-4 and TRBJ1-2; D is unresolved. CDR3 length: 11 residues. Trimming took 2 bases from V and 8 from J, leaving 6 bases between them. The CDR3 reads CASSLIGGYTF. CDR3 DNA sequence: TGTGCCAGCAGTTTAATCGGCGGCTACACCTTC.

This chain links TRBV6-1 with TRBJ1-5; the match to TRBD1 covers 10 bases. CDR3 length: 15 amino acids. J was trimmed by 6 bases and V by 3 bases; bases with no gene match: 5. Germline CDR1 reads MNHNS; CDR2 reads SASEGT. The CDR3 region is CASSEGTGDGQPQHF. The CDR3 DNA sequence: TGTGCCAGCAGTGAGGGGACAGGGGACGGTCAGCCCCAGCATTTT.

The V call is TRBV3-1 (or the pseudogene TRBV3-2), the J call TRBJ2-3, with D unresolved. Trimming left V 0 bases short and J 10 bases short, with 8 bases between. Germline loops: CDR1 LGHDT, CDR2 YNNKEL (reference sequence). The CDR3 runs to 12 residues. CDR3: CASSQERFAQYF. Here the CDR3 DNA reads TGTGCCAGCAGCCAAGAGAGATTTGCGCAGTATTTT.

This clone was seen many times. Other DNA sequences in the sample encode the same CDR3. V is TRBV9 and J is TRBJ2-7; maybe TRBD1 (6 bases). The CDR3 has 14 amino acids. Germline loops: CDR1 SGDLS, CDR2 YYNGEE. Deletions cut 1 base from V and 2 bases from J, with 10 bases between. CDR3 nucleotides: TGTGCCAGCAGCGTAAGGGACAACCCCTACGAGCAGTACTTC. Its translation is CASSVRDNPYEQYF.